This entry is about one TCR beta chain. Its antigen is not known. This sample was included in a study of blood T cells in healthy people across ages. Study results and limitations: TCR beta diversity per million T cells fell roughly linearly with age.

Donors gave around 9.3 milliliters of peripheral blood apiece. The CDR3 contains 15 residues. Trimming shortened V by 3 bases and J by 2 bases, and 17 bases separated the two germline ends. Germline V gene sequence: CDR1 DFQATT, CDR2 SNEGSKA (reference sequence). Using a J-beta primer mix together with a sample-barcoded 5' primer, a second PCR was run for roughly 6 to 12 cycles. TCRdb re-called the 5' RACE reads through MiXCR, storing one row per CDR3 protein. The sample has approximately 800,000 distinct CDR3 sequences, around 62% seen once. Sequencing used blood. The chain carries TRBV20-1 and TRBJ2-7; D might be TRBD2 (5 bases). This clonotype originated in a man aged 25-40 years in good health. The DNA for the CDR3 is TGCAGTGCTAGCGTAGTAGGACGAGGGACCTACGAGCAGTACTTC. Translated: CSASVVGRGTYEQYF.